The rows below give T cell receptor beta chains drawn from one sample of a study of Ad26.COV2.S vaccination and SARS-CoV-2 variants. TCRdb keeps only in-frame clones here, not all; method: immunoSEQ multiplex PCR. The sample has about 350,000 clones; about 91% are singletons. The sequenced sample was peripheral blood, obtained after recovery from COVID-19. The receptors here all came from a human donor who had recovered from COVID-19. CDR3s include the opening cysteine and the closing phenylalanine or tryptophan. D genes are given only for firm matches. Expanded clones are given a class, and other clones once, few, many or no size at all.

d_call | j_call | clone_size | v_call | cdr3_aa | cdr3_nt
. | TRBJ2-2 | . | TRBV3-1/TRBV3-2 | CASSPRRAGVSQAGELFF | TGTGCCAGCAGTCCAAGGAGGGCGGGTGTATCACAGGCCGGGGAGCTGTTTTTT
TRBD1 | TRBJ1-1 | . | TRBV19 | CASRPPGQGTEAFF | TGTGCCAGTAGACCGCCGGGACAGGGGACTGAAGCTTTCTTT
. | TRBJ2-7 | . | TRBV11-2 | CASSLERRGDYEQYF | TGTGCCAGCAGCTTAGAACGAAGGGGGGACTACGAGCAGTACTTC
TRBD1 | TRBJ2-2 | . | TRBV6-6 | CATSTGFTGELFF | TGTGCCACCTCGACAGGGTTTACCGGGGAGCTGTTTTTT
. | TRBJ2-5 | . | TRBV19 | CASSISGLEAETQYF | TGTGCCAGTAGTATCTCCGGGCTAGAGGCAGAGACCCAGTACTTC
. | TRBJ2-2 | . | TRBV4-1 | CASSQGFKGTGELFF | TGCGCCAGCAGCCAAGGTTTTAAGGGGACCGGGGAGCTGTTTTTT
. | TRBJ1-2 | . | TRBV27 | CASSFAGNYGYTF | TGTGCCAGCAGTTTCGCGGGGAACTATGGCTACACCTTC
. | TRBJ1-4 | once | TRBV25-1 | CASSVQGSAEKLFF | TGTGCCAGCAGTGTCCAGGGAAGCGCTGAAAAACTGTTTTTT
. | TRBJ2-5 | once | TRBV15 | CATSRDRARATGMETQYF | TGTGCCACCAGCAGAGATCGGGCAAGGGCCACAGGGATGGAGACCCAGTACTTC
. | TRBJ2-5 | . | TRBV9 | CASSAGPGPEVEAQYF | TGTGCCAGCAGCGCGGGACCGGGACCTGAGGTAGAGGCCCAGTACTTC
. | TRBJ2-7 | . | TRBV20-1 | CSASGPTQGQYF | TGCAGTGCTAGTGGTCCTACCCAGGGGCAGTACTTC
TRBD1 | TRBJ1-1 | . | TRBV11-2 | CASRPGGATEAFF | TGTGCCAGCAGACCAGGGGGTGCCACTGAAGCTTTCTTT
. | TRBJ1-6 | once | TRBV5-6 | CASSPDGYNSPLHF | TGTGCCAGCAGCCCCGACGGCTATAATTCACCCCTCCACTTT
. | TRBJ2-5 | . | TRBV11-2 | CASSPPSAWETQYF | TGTGCCAGCAGCCCTCCTAGCGCATGGGAGACCCAGTACTTC